This T cell receptor (beta chain) was identified in a study of PD-1 blockade in classical Hodgkin lymphoma. General study findings and limits: Newly diagnosed patients were reported to start with lower TCR diversity than healthy donors. Newly diagnosed patients and complete responders had comparable diversity at baseline.

Relapse was seen in all patients after autologous stem cell transplantation, and brentuximab vedotin exposure was variable. Progressive disease, partial response or complete response was each patient's best response. Looked up from germline, CDR1 is SGHAT and CDR2 is FQNNGV. V was pared by 0 bases and J by 6 bases, with 8 bases between. This CDR3 contains 14 residues. Clones were read by immunoSEQ multiplex PCR, and TCRdb kept only the in-frame ones, dropping some. The sample holds about 40,000 clones, 69% seen once. To note about this clone: The antigen remains undetermined.

The chain employs TRBV11-2 and TRBJ2-2; D may match TRBD1 or TRBD2 (6 bases each). Sequencing was performed on peripheral blood mononuclear cells (PBMCs), taken before the second cycle of nivolumab. This TCR was sampled from a human donor with classical Hodgkin lymphoma. CDR3 nucleotide sequence: TGTGCCAGCAGCTTAGATAGGGGGGCCGGGGAGCTGTTTTTT. It encodes CASSLDRGAGELFF.